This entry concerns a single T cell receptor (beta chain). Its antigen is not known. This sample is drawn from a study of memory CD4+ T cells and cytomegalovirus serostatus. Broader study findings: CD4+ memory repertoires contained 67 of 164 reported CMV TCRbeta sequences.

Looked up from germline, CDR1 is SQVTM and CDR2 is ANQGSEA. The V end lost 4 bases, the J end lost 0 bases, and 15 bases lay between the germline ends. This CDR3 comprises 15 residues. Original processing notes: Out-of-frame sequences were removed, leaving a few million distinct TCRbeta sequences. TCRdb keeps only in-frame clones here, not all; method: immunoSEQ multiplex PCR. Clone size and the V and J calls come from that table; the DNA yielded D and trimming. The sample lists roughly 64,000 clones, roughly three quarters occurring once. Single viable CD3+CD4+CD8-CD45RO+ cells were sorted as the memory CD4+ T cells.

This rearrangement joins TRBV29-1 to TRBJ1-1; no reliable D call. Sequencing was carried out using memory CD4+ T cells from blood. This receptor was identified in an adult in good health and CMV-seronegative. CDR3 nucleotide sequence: TGCAGCGTTGCGGTGAACAACATCATGAACACTGAAGCTTTCTTT. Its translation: CSVAVNNIMNTEAFF.